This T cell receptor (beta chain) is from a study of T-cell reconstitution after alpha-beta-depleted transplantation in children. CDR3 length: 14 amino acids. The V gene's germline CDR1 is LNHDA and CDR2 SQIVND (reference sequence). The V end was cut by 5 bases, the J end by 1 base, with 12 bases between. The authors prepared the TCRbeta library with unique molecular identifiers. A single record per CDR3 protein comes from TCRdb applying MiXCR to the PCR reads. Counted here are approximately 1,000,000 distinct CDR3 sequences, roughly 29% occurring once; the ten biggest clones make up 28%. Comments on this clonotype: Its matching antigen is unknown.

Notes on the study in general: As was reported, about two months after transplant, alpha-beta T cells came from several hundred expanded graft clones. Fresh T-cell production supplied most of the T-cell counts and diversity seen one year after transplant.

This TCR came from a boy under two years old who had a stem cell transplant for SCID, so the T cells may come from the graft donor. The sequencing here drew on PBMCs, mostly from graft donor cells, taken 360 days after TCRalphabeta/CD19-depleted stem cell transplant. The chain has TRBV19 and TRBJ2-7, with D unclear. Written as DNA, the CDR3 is TGTGCCAGTAGTCCCGTTATTCGGTCCTACGAGCAGTACTTC. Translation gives CASSPVIRSYEQYF.